This entry lists 29 T cell receptor beta chains sequenced from one sample in a study of control samples from healthy donors and cancer patients (dated by TCRdb to about 2020). To prepare the library, the immunoSEQ multiplex PCR assay was applied. TCRdb stores this immuneACCESS table with in-frame sequences only. Part of the clones is absent; in the studies checked, under half of the shortfall reflects unresolved V genes, and no reason is known for the rest. This sample holds just under 150,000 clones; 75% to 95% were observed only once. Together, the top ten hold more than 3% of the sample. Sequenced: blood. These TCRs come from a young man in good health.

The V and J genes are TRBV6-5 and TRBJ2-1; D perhaps matches TRBD2 (5 bases). V was pared by 5 bases and J by 3 bases, with 11 bases between. CDR3 length: 14 amino acids. Germline V gene lookup returns CDR1 MNHEY and CDR2 SVGAGI. CDR3 in DNA: TGTGCCAGCAGTCCATCCCGGGACTACAATGAGCAGTTCTTC. Residues: CASSPSRDYNEQFF.

The rearrangement links TRBV6-5 to TRBJ1-4; D may be TRBD1 (5 bases). The germline V and J ends were trimmed by 10 bases and 7 bases, with 16 bases remaining between them. In germline, CDR1 is MNHEY, CDR2 SVGAGI. CDR3 length: 13 residues. CDR3 sequence (DNA): TGTGCCACCCGGGGGGGGAATGGTGAAAAACTGTTTTTT. Protein: CATRGGNGEKLFF.

The gene calls are TRBV6-5 and TRBJ1-6; D might be TRBD1 (6 bases). The V and J ends lost 5 bases and 7 bases respectively, with 15 bases between them. CDR1 MNHEY and CDR2 SVGAGI come from the germline V gene. There are 15 residues in the CDR3. The CDR3 sequence: CASSHRQVLNSPLHF. The CDR3 DNA follows: TGTGCCAGCAGTCACAGACAGGTTCTGAATTCACCCCTCCACTTT.

The gene calls are TRBV5-6 and TRBJ2-3; 9 bases match TRBD2. CDR1 and CDR2 (germline): SGHDT, YYEEEE. The CDR3 covers 16 residues. Unmatched junction bases numbered 4, after V lost 2 bases and J lost 0 bases. The CDR3 sequence: CASSFERGVSTDTQYF. The CDR3 DNA follows: TGTGCCAGCAGCTTCGAGCGGGGGGTTAGCACAGATACGCAGTATTTT.

The V and J genes are TRBV4-1 and TRBJ2-7; possible D gene TRBD1, 7 bases. Germline V CDR1 and CDR2: MGHRA, YSYEKL. Between the trimmed V and J ends, which lost 1 base and 3 bases, there was a span of 13 bases. CDR3 size: 15 residues. The CDR3 region is CASSQVRQGGYEQYF. The CDR3 nucleotides are TGCGCCAGCAGCCAAGTAAGACAGGGAGGCTACGAGCAGTACTTC.

In its sample, this clone was seen a few times. This chain joins TRBV12-3 or TRBV12-4 and TRBJ2-2; D not resolved. Deletions cut 0 bases from V and 5 bases from J, with 4 bases between. This CDR3 has 13 residues. Written as DNA, the CDR3 is TGTGCCAGCAGTTTAGCGGGGACCGGGGAGCTGTTTTTT. As protein: CASSLAGTGELFF.

This chain connects TRBV3-1 (or the pseudogene TRBV3-2) to TRBJ1-6; D not certain. The germline V and J ends were trimmed by 0 bases and 9 bases, with 9 bases remaining between them. CDR1 and CDR2 from the germline V gene are LGHDT and YNNKEL (reference sequence). The CDR3 totals 14 residues. In DNA, the CDR3 is TGTGCCAGCAGCCAAGATTCAGAGGCTTCACCCCTCCACTTT. This translates into CASSQDSEASPLHF.

The V call is TRBV10-1, the J call TRBJ2-1, with D possibly called TRBD1 or TRBD2 (6 bases each). V dropped 7 bases and J dropped 7 bases, with 20 bases sitting between them. This CDR3 spans 15 amino acids. Germline-derived CDR1 and CDR2 are WNHNN and SYGVQD (reference sequence). The CDR3 DNA is TGCGCCAGCATTGGAAGGCAGAGGGGGGAGAATGAGCAGTTCTTC. Its translation is CASIGRQRGENEQFF.

The rearrangement links TRBV6-6 to TRBJ1-1; D is unresolved. This CDR3 region has 14 residues. V lost 0 bases, J lost 2 bases, and 7 bases lay in between. Germline-derived CDR1 and CDR2 are MNHNY and SVGAGI (reference sequence). DNA for the CDR3: TGTGCCAGCAGTTACTCAGGGAGCAACACTGAAGCTTTCTTT. It encodes CASSYSGSNTEAFF.

The chain is built from TRBV27 and TRBJ1-6, with 9 positions matching TRBD1. V was pared by 3 bases and J by 8 bases, with 2 bases of the junction left unmatched. This CDR3 is 14 amino acids long. Germline V gene lookup returns CDR1 MNHEY and CDR2 SMNVEV (reference sequence). Written as DNA, the CDR3 is TGTGCCAGCAGTTTTCGACAGGGGGATTCACCCCTCCACTTT. Its translation is CASSFRQGDSPLHF.

This clone was seen a few times. J is TRBJ1-1 and V is TRBV11-2; D is possibly TRBD1 (6 bases). Trimming took 1 base from V and 4 from J, leaving 13 bases between them. The CDR3 extends over 15 amino acids. Germline-derived CDR1 and CDR2 are SGHAT and FQNNGV. The CDR3 protein is CASSLGQAGGTEAFF. The CDR3 region has the DNA TGTGCCAGCAGCTTAGGACAGGCGGGGGGCACTGAAGCTTTCTTT.

V is TRBV7-6 and J is TRBJ2-1; TRBD1 agrees at 12 bases. The length of the CDR3 is 16 residues. Germline V gene sequence: CDR1 SGHVS, CDR2 FNYEAQ. Germline trimming cut 2 bases from V and 8 bases from J; bases unmatched to any gene: 7. The CDR3 coding sequence is TGTGCCAGCAGCTTAAGGGGACAGGGGGCTTCGGATGAGCAGTTCTTC. Its protein product is CASSLRGQGASDEQFF.

The chain combines TRBV27 with TRBJ1-6; D might be TRBD1 (6 bases). This CDR3 spans 14 amino acids. Germline CDR1 is MNHEY and CDR2 is SMNVEV (reference sequence). V was trimmed by 6 bases and J by 6 bases, leaving 12 bases between them. This chain's CDR3 is CASSLQGVNSPLHF. In nucleotides, the CDR3 is TGTGCCAGCAGCCTACAGGGAGTTAATTCACCCCTCCACTTT.

The chain links TRBV27 to TRBJ2-7, with D tentatively TRBD2 (5 bases). CDR1 is MNHEY and CDR2 is SMNVEV in the germline V gene (reference sequence). The CDR3 runs 16 residues. Trimming removed 2 bases from V and 4 bases from J, with 18 bases in between. The CDR3 protein is CASSLGAGLPVYEQYF. In DNA form, the CDR3 reads TGTGCCAGCAGTTTAGGAGCTGGACTCCCCGTATACGAGCAGTACTTC.

This clone was detected only a few times. The chain is built from TRBV3-1 (or the pseudogene TRBV3-2) and TRBJ1-1, with TRBD1 as a possible D gene (6 bases). Germline lookup yields CDR1 LGHDT and CDR2 YNNKEL (reference sequence). The V end was cut by 3 bases, the J end by 0 bases, with 11 bases between. The CDR3 spans 15 residues. The CDR3 DNA reads as TGTGCCAGCAGCCACGGACAGCAGATGAACACTGAAGCTTTCTTT. It translates to CASSHGQQMNTEAFF.

This chain uses TRBV28 with TRBJ2-7, with a possible D match to TRBD2 (5 bases). Germline V CDR1 and CDR2: MDHEN, SYDVKM. V lost 6 bases and J 2 bases, leaving 14 bases between the germline ends. The CDR3 runs to 14 residues. CDR3 loop: CASRFRGTAYEQYF. The CDR3 DNA is TGTGCCAGCAGGTTTCGGGGTACCGCCTACGAGCAGTACTTC. Drawing the rest from reference TRBV28 and TRBJ2-7, the complete variable domain is DVKVTQSSRYLVKRTGEKVFLECVQDMDHENMFWYRQDPGLGLRLIYFSYDVKMKEKGDIPEGYSVSREKKERFSLILESASTNQTSMYLCASRFRGTAYEQYFGPGTRLTVT.

This clone is a singleton in its sample. J is TRBJ2-2 and V is TRBV9; 10 bases agree with TRBD1. From germline, CDR1 is SGDLS and CDR2 YYNGEE. The length of the CDR3 is 19 residues. J was trimmed by 6 bases and V by 0 bases; bases with no gene match: 14. CDR3: CASSVVAPATGGAAGELFF. In DNA, the CDR3 is TGTGCCAGCAGCGTAGTGGCTCCCGCGACAGGGGGCGCGGCCGGGGAGCTGTTTTTT.

The chain couples TRBV4-1 to TRBJ2-2, with D possibly being TRBD2 (5 bases). The CDR3 has 13 amino acids. Between the trimmed V and J ends, which lost 4 bases and 6 bases, there was a span of 9 bases. CDR1 is MGHRA, CDR2 YSYEKL, per germline. CDR3 protein: CASSPLAAGELFF. CDR3 coding DNA: TGCGCCAGCAGCCCGCTAGCTGCCGGGGAGCTGTTTTTT.

The CDR3 coding sequence is TGTGCCAGCAGGGTTAGGGTCTATGGCTACACCTTC. As protein: CASRVRVYGYTF. J is TRBJ1-2 and V is TRBV2; D is uncertain. Germline CDR1 and CDR2: SNHLY and FYNNEI. Between the trimmed V and J ends, which lost 6 bases and 4 bases, there was a span of 9 bases. The CDR3 spans 12 residues.

This sequence joins TRBV4-2 and TRBJ2-1; D remains ambiguous. The CDR3 extends over 14 amino acids. Germline CDR1 and CDR2: LGHNA and YNFKEQ. Trimming left V 2 bases short and J 5 bases short, with 10 bases between. The DNA for the CDR3 is TGTGCCAGCAGCCAAACTGACAAAAACAATGAGCAGTTCTTC. Encoded protein: CASSQTDKNNEQFF.

This clone was counted between two and nine times. V gene TRBV5-6 combines with J gene TRBJ1-5, with D possibly being TRBD1 (6 bases). The CDR3 consists of 15 residues. V lost 5 bases, J lost 4 bases, and 16 bases lay in between. Germline V lookup: CDR1 SGHDT, CDR2 YYEEEE. The chain's CDR3 is CASSPGWGPNQPQHF. The CDR3 DNA is TGTGCCAGCAGTCCAGGCTGGGGGCCGAATCAGCCCCAGCATTTT. The whole variable domain, filled in from reference TRBV5-6 and TRBJ1-5, reads DAGVTQSPTHLIKTRGQQVTLRCSPKSGHDTVSWYQQALGQGPQFIFQYYEEEERQRGNFPDRFSGHQFPNYSSELNVNALLLGDSALYLCASSPGWGPNQPQHFGDGTRLSIL.

The chain carries TRBV28 and TRBJ1-2, with D possibly being TRBD1 (6 bases). V was pared by 5 bases and J by 5 bases, with 18 bases between. CDR3 length equals 15 residues. Germline CDR1 is MDHEN and CDR2 is SYDVKM. The CDR3 nucleotides are TGTGCCAGCAGTCCGTGGACAGCTCTTAGGTATGGCTACACCTTC. This encodes CASSPWTALRYGYTF.

This clone was detected once. Other DNA sequences in this sample translate to the same CDR3. The chain is built from TRBV27 and TRBJ1-2; perhaps TRBD1 as D (5 bases). CDR1 is MNHEY and CDR2 is SMNVEV in the germline V gene (reference sequence). This CDR3 spans 13 amino acids. V lost 3 bases, J lost 3 bases, and 8 bases lay in between. The CDR3 loop reads CASSLGGDYGYTF. The CDR3 DNA follows: TGTGCCAGCAGTTTGGGGGGGGACTATGGCTACACCTTC.

This chain connects TRBV5-1 to TRBJ2-1; possibly TRBD1 for D (6 bases). V was trimmed by 0 bases and J by 7 bases, leaving 11 bases between them. CDR1 SGHRS and CDR2 YFSETQ come from the germline V gene. The CDR3 is 14 residues long. The CDR3 spells CASSLDRAGNEQFF. CDR3 sequence (DNA): TGCGCCAGCAGCTTGGACAGGGCTGGGAATGAGCAGTTCTTC.

The V call is TRBV7-2, the J call TRBJ1-4, with TRBD1 matching over 8 bases. The V segment lost 5 bases and the J segment 8 bases; nucleotides outside the gene matches: 16. This CDR3 is built from 17 residues. CDR1 is SGHTA and CDR2 is FQGNSA in the germline V gene. The CDR3 DNA sequence: TGTGCCAGCAGCAGAAACGCCGGGACAGGATCCGGAGAAAAACTGTTTTTT. Its protein product is CASSRNAGTGSGEKLFF. The entire variable domain, with the rest obtained from reference TRBV7-2 and TRBJ1-4, is as follows: GAGVSQSPSNKVTEKGKDVELRCDPISGHTALYWYRQSLGQGLEFLIYFQGNSAPDKSGLPSDRFSAERTGGSVSTLTIQRTQQEDSAVYLCASSRNAGTGSGEKLFFGSGTQLSVL.

V is TRBV6-1 and J is TRBJ1-2, with a tentative D call TRBD1 (5 bases). The CDR3 length is 15 residues. CDR1 MNHNS and CDR2 SASEGT come from the germline V gene. Trimming pared 2 bases from V and 4 bases from J, leaving 14 bases between. CDR3 sequence: CASSEPHRLSYGYTF. Here the CDR3 DNA reads TGTGCCAGCAGTGAACCCCACAGGCTTTCCTATGGCTACACCTTC.

V and J are TRBV5-4 and TRBJ1-1; D gene ambiguous. V lost 6 bases and J lost 2, with 11 bases in between. The CDR3 runs 13 residues. Per germline, CDR1 SGHNT and CDR2 YYREEE (reference sequence). The CDR3 is CASKRQENTEAFF. The CDR3 coding sequence is TGTGCCAGCAAACGGCAGGAAAACACTGAAGCTTTCTTT.

The rearrangement uses TRBV13 and TRBJ1-2; D is possibly TRBD1 (5 bases). Germline values: CDR1 PRHDT, CDR2 FYEKMQ (reference sequence). V lost 5 bases and J 4 bases, leaving 20 bases between the germline ends. This CDR3 is 16 amino acids long. CDR3 in DNA: TGTGCCAGCAGCATGGGGAGGGGACGCGGAGGCTATGGCTACACCTTC. Amino acids: CASSMGRGRGGYGYTF.

This chain uses TRBV28 with TRBJ1-1; TRBD1 is a possible D gene (5 bases). Germline V gene lookup returns CDR1 MDHEN and CDR2 SYDVKM. This CDR3 spans 14 amino acids. Trimming cost V 5 bases and J 2 bases, with 12 bases left between them. The CDR3 nucleotides read TGTGCCAGCAGTGATACAGGTTTTAACACTGAAGCTTTCTTT. It is translated as CASSDTGFNTEAFF.